The rows below give T cell receptor beta chains drawn from one sample of a study of cytomegalovirus exposure and HLA in healthy donors. Measured with immunoSEQ multiplex PCR; TCRdb has only the in-frame clones, and not every one. The table lists around 190,000 clones, more than 75% of them singletons, with 6% to 8% in the top ten. Input material: PBMCs. These receptors were obtained from a young man in good health and CMV-seropositive. Each CDR3 is given with its conserved first and last residue. A D gene is named only where the DNA matches it firmly. Clone sizes are given selectively: once, few, many, or a class where the clone is expanded.

v_call	j_call	d_call	clone_size	cdr3_aa	cdr3_nt
TRBV6-1	TRBJ1-2	NA	NA	CASSDTGRGYTF	TGTGCCAGCAGTGACACAGGGCGTGGCTACACCTTC
TRBV2	TRBJ2-7	NA	NA	CASDPAGYEQYF	TGTGCCAGTGACCCAGCAGGGTACGAGCAGTACTTC
TRBV4-2	TRBJ1-5	NA	NA	CASSQRTDQPQHF	TGTGCCAGCAGCCAACGGACAGATCAGCCCCAGCATTTT
TRBV9	TRBJ2-3	NA	NA	CASSPYTIDTQYF	TGTGCCAGCAGCCCCTACACGATAGATACGCAGTATTTT
TRBV19	TRBJ1-1	NA	NA	CASSISGANTEAFF	TGTGCCAGTAGTATTTCCGGGGCGAACACTGAAGCTTTCTTT
TRBV25-1	TRBJ1-2	NA	NA	CASSGTDISSYGYTF	TGTGCCAGCAGTGGGACGGACATTTCCTCCTATGGCTACACCTTC
TRBV30	TRBJ1-1	NA	NA	CAYFQGPF	TGTGCCTACTTCCAGGGCCCGTTT
TRBV6-1	TRBJ2-7	TRBD1	NA	CASRTQGSSSYEQYF	TGTGCCAGCAGGACACAGGGGTCTAGCTCCTACGAGCAGTACTTC
TRBV10-1	TRBJ1-5	NA	NA	CASIGPVNNQPQHF	TGCGCCAGCATCGGGCCTGTAAACAATCAGCCCCAGCATTTT
TRBV7-3	TRBJ2-1	NA	once	CASSLTQRYNEQFF	TGTGCCAGCAGCTTAACACAGCGATACAATGAGCAGTTCTTC
TRBV5-4	TRBJ1-2	TRBD1	NA	CASSQQTGGGLYGYTF	TGTGCCAGCAGCCAGCAAACAGGGGGCGGCCTCTATGGCTACACCTTC
TRBV7-2	TRBJ2-7	TRBD1	once	CASSLALRSTGVPSYEQYF	TGTGCCAGCAGCTTAGCCCTGAGGTCGACAGGGGTCCCCTCCTACGAGCAGTACTTC
TRBV7-2	TRBJ2-3	NA	once	CASSSPVGRGGDTQYF	TGTGCCAGCAGCTCGCCAGTTGGGCGGGGCGGGGATACGCAGTATTTT
TRBV10-3	TRBJ1-2	NA	NA	CAISADSDYGYTF	TGTGCCATCAGTGCAGACAGTGACTATGGCTACACCTTC
TRBV4-1	TRBJ2-3	TRBD2	once	CASSLAPGGTDTQYF	TGCGCCAGCAGCCTCGCCCCGGGAGGGACAGATACGCAGTATTTT
TRBV4-1	TRBJ2-7	TRBD2	NA	CASSPSDSGGSYEQYF	TGCGCCAGCAGCCCGAGTGACAGCGGGGGCTCCTACGAGCAGTACTTC
TRBV2	TRBJ2-2	NA	NA	CASRGANTGELFF	TGTGCCAGCAGAGGGGCGAACACCGGGGAGCTGTTTTTT
TRBV5-4	TRBJ1-2	NA	NA	CASSLAIGLYGYTF	TGTGCCAGCAGCTTGGCCATCGGGCTGTATGGCTACACCTTC
TRBV6-5	TRBJ2-1	NA	NA	CASSYGGEQFF	TGTGCCAGCAGTTATGGGGGTGAGCAGTTCTTC
TRBV5-1	TRBJ2-1	NA	NA	CASRDSSYNEQFF	TGCGCCAGCAGGGACAGCTCCTACAATGAGCAGTTCTTC
TRBV30	TRBJ1-4	TRBD1	NA	CAWSGVQGAGEKLFF	TGTGCCTGGAGTGGGGTACAGGGGGCAGGGGAAAAACTGTTTTTT
TRBV29-1	TRBJ2-1	NA	NA	CSVELVGLGSYNEQFF	TGCAGCGTTGAATTGGTGGGCCTAGGATCCTACAATGAGCAGTTCTTC
TRBV9	TRBJ2-1	NA	NA	CASSVAVRQDNEQFF	TGTGCCAGCAGCGTAGCGGTGAGACAAGATAATGAGCAGTTCTTC
TRBV5-6	TRBJ2-3	NA	NA	CASSQLRGDTQYF	TGTGCCAGCAGCCAGCTAAGAGGCGATACGCAGTATTTT
TRBV13	TRBJ2-3	TRBD2	NA	CASSSSGRATTQYF	TGTGCCAGCAGCTCCAGCGGGAGGGCCACGACGCAGTATTTT
TRBV5-1	TRBJ1-1	NA	NA	CASLRGGRGGDTEAFF	TGCGCCAGCCTCCGAGGGGGACGGGGTGGGGACACTGAAGCTTTCTTT
TRBV27	TRBJ2-3	NA	NA	CASRTTPRASTQYF	TGTGCCAGCAGGACAACTCCCCGGGCCTCGACGCAGTATTTT
TRBV10-3	TRBJ1-2	NA	NA	CAISGLPLAYGYTF	TGTGCCATCAGCGGTCTCCCCCTGGCCTATGGCTACACCTTC
TRBV6-5	TRBJ2-2	NA	NA	CASRDPNTGELFF	TGTGCCAGCAGAGACCCGAACACCGGGGAGCTGTTTTTT
TRBV6-1	TRBJ2-3	NA	NA	CASRRDGGGTDTQYF	TGTGCCAGCAGACGGGACGGAGGGGGCACAGATACGCAGTATTTT
TRBV29-1	TRBJ2-7	NA	NA	CSVNRDYEQYF	TGCAGCGTTAATCGGGACTACGAGCAGTACTTC
TRBV21-1	TRBJ1-4	NA	NA	CASSLICLFRGSEEKLFF	TGTGCCAGCAGCCTTATCTGTCTCTTCCGGGGTAGCGAGGAAAAACTGTTTTTT
TRBV27	TRBJ2-3	NA	NA	CASRGGLGPYF	TGTGCCAGCAGAGGAGGCCTGGGACCGTATTTT
TRBV19	TRBJ2-1	TRBD2	NA	CASSINHEGGRVEQFF	TGTGCCAGTAGTATCAACCACGAGGGCGGGAGAGTTGAGCAGTTCTTC
TRBV28	TRBJ1-2	TRBD1	NA	CASRGSGRGHGYTF	TGTGCCAGCAGGGGAAGTGGGAGGGGGCACGGCTACACCTTC
TRBV11-3	TRBJ1-2	NA	NA	CASSPGDIFFGYTF	TGTGCCAGCAGCCCGGGGGACATCTTCTTTGGCTACACCTTC
TRBV6-6	TRBJ2-2	NA	NA	CASSQGWDTGELFF	TGTGCCAGCAGTCAGGGGTGGGACACCGGGGAGCTGTTTTTT
TRBV30	TRBJ1-1	NA	once	CAWSHNTEAFF	TGTGCCTGGAGTCATAACACTGAAGCTTTCTTT
TRBV5-8	TRBJ2-7	NA	NA	CASSLDGLDLYEQYF	TGTGCCAGCAGCTTGGACGGGTTGGACCTCTACGAGCAGTACTTC
TRBV6-5	TRBJ2-1	NA	NA	CASIGGYNEQFF	TGTGCCAGCATCGGTGGGTACAATGAGCAGTTCTTC
TRBV28	TRBJ2-7	NA	NA	CASSFRGFGDEQYF	TGTGCCAGCAGTTTTCGTGGGTTTGGGGACGAGCAGTACTTC
TRBV5-8	TRBJ2-1	NA	NA	CASSPLTNEQFF	TGTGCCAGCAGCCCCCTGACTAATGAGCAGTTCTTC
TRBV4-3	TRBJ2-2	NA	once	CASSQDIGGNTGELFF	TGCGCCAGCAGCCAAGATATTGGGGGAAACACCGGGGAGCTGTTTTTT
TRBV6-5	TRBJ1-2	NA	NA	CASSYSPIGYGYTF	TGTGCCAGCAGTTACTCTCCGATCGGCTATGGCTACACCTTC
TRBV5-6	TRBJ1-1	NA	once	CASSFVHTEAFF	TGTGCCAGCAGCTTCGTCCATACTGAAGCTTTCTTT
TRBV18	TRBJ2-3	TRBD2	NA	CASSPRAGGPTDTQYF	TGTGCCAGCTCACCTCGAGCGGGAGGGCCGACAGATACGCAGTATTTT